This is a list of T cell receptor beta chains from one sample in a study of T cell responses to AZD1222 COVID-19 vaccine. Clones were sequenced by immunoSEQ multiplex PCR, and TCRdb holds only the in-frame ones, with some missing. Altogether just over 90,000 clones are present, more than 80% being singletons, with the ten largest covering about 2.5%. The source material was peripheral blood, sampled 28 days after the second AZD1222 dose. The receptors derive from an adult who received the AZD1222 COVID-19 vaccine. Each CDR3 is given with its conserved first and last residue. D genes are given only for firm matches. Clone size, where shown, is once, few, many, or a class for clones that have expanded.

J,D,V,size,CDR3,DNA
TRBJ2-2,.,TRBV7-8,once,CASSLVTANTGELFF,TGTGCCAGCAGCTTAGTAACAGCGAACACCGGGGAGCTGTTTTTT
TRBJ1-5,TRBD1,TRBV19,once,CASSPRQGASQPQHF,TGTGCCAGTAGTCCCCGACAGGGGGCAAGTCAGCCCCAGCATTTT
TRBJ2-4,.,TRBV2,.,CASSAPEEGSGNIQYF,TGTGCCAGCAGTGCTCCTGAGGAGGGATCTGGGAACATTCAGTACTTC
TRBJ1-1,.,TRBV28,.,CASSSPGLNTEAFF,TGTGCCAGCAGTTCTCCCGGGCTAAACACTGAAGCTTTCTTT
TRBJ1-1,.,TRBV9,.,CASSVEAVPFPYTEAFF,TGTGCCAGCAGCGTAGAAGCAGTCCCCTTCCCCTACACTGAAGCTTTCTTT
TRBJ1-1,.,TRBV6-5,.,CASSTDLRNTEAFF,TGTGCCAGCAGCACGGACCTACGGAACACTGAAGCTTTCTTT
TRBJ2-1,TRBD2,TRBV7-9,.,CASSPSAGGPNEQFF,TGTGCCAGCAGCCCGTCGGCGGGGGGGCCTAATGAGCAGTTCTTC
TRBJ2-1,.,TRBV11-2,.,CASSLGGVYNEQFF,TGTGCCAGCAGCTTAGGGGGAGTCTACAATGAGCAGTTCTTC
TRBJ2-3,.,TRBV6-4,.,CASSDSSFGGTDTQYF,TGTGCCAGCAGTGACTCTTCTTTTGGCGGCACAGATACGCAGTATTTT
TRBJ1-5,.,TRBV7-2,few,CASSSRTGNQPQHF,TGTGCCAGCAGCTCTAGGACGGGGAATCAGCCCCAGCATTTT